A selection of T cell receptor beta chains follows, all from one sample in a study of beta chain features in type 1 diabetes. Assay: immunoSEQ multiplex PCR; the TCRdb copy retains only in-frame clones and omits some. The top ten clones hold more than 0.025% of a sample with under 250,000 clones, roughly 15% of them seen once. Material for sequencing was naive CD4+ T cells from blood. Every receptor here comes from a woman between 35 and 50 years old in good health. Each CDR3 is given with its conserved first and last residue. The D gene is left open where the match is weak. Rows give clone size only sometimes, using once, few, many, or a class for an expanded clone.

TRBV5-1,TRBJ2-7,NA,NA,TGCGCCAGCAGCCCGAAGACAGACTCCTACGAGCAGTACTTC,CASSPKTDSYEQYF
TRBV5-4,TRBJ1-1,TRBD1,NA,TGTGCCAGGAGCAGGGACAGGGGGAACACTGAAGCTTTCTTT,CARSRDRGNTEAFF
TRBV19,TRBJ2-1,TRBD2,NA,TGTGCCAGTAGTGGTAGCGGGGGGCTCTACAATGAGCAGTTCTTC,CASSGSGGLYNEQFF
TRBV5-4,TRBJ2-3,TRBD2,NA,TGTGCCAGCAGCCCTACTAGCGGGGGGACAGATACGCAGTATTTT,CASSPTSGGTDTQYF
TRBV19,TRBJ2-5,NA,once,TGTGCCAGTAGTTCTGGGGGGGCAGGGACCAAAGAGACCCAGTACTTC,CASSSGGAGTKETQYF
TRBV7-9,TRBJ1-2,NA,NA,TGTGCCAGCAGCCCAGGGGAATCCTATGGCTACACCTTC,CASSPGESYGYTF
TRBV5-1,TRBJ2-7,NA,few,TGCGCCAGCAGCTTGGAAACTAGCCGCGAGCAGTACTTC,CASSLETSREQYF
TRBV11-2,TRBJ2-6,NA,few,TGTGCCAGCAGCTTAGGAGGGTCTGGGGCCAACGTCCTGACTTTC,CASSLGGSGANVLTF
TRBV25-1,TRBJ2-1,NA,few,TGTGCCAGCAGTGAATTTATTGGGAGGGGACAACAGCAGTTCTTC,CASSEFIGRGQQQFF
TRBV5-1,TRBJ2-1,NA,NA,TGCGCCAGCAGCTTGGCCGGGGAGTCCTACAATGAGCAGTTCTTC,CASSLAGESYNEQFF